These 24 T cell receptor beta chains originate from one sample sequenced in a study of T-cell memory formation after mild COVID-19. TCRdb reprocessed the 5' RACE reads with MiXCR, giving one entry per CDR3 protein. The table shows approximately 440,000 distinct CDR3 sequences, with roughly 20% occurring only once. The sequenced material came from PBMCs or a T cell subset sorted from them (not recorded which). The source of these receptors is an adult woman who had mild COVID-19 (a few samples of this study predate the infection). Cell type and time point are not known.

The rearrangement joins TRBV5-1 to TRBJ2-7; the match to TRBD1 covers 7 bases. The CDR3 extends over 15 amino acids. The V gene end was trimmed by 0 bases and the J gene end by 3 bases; junction bases not matched to a gene: 6. Per germline, CDR1 SGHRS and CDR2 YFSETQ. CDR3 amino acids: CASSLGGTVGYEQYF. The CDR3 DNA is TGCGCCAGCAGCTTGGGGGGGACAGTGGGCTACGAGCAGTACTTC.

J is TRBJ1-2 and V is TRBV11-2; no firm D call. The germline V gene encodes CDR1 SGHAT and CDR2 FQNNGV. V was pared by 2 bases and J by 7 bases, with 11 bases between. CDR3 length: 13 amino acids. CDR3 coding DNA: TGTGCCAGCAGCTTACCGAATTCCGCTGGCTACACCTTC. Its translation is CASSLPNSAGYTF. Together with reference TRBV11-2 and TRBJ1-2, the CDR3 gives the full variable domain: EAGVAQSPRYKIIEKRQSVAFWCNPISGHATLYWYQQILGQGPKLLIQFQNNGVVDDSQLPKDRFSAERLKGVDSTLKIQPAKLEDSAVYLCASSLPNSAGYTFGSGTRLTVV.

This clonotype was observed a few times. V is TRBV16 and J is TRBJ1-6; D not resolved. CDR1 is KGHSY and CDR2 is FQNENV in the germline V gene. The CDR3 is 11 amino acids. V was shortened by 5 bases and J by 11 bases, with 7 bases between the two germline ends. CDR3 loop: CASSVGAPLHF. Written as DNA, the CDR3 is TGTGCCAGCAGCGTTGGAGCACCCCTCCACTTT.

The chain recombines TRBV6-5 with TRBJ2-3, with 9 nucleotides matching TRBD2. There are 16 residues in the CDR3. CDR1 and CDR2 from the germline V gene are MNHEY and SVGAGI. V trimming: 2 bases; J trimming: 2 bases; junction bases outside the gene matches: 5. CDR3 in amino acids: CASSYRVAGVTDTQYF. The CDR3, as DNA: TGTGCCAGCAGTTACCGGGTAGCGGGGGTCACAGATACGCAGTATTTT.

This clonotype turned up a few times. The chain carries TRBV15 and TRBJ2-7; D remains unclear. This CDR3 comprises 14 residues. Germline CDR1 LNHNV, CDR2 YYDKDF (reference sequence). Trimming pared 4 bases from V and 3 bases from J, leaving 13 bases between. This chain's CDR3 is CATSTPRTNYEQYF. DNA of the CDR3: TGTGCCACCAGCACTCCGAGGACCAACTACGAGCAGTACTTC.

This clonotype appeared many times. The rearrangement uses TRBV12-3 or TRBV12-4 and TRBJ2-5, with D perhaps assigned TRBD1 or TRBD2 (5 bases each). V lost 5 bases and J 5 bases, leaving 12 bases between the germline ends. CDR3 length equals 13 residues. CDR3 region: CASSPGRRETQYF. CDR3 nucleotides: TGTGCCAGCAGTCCGGGGCGTCGGGAGACCCAGTACTTC.

This clonotype was seen a handful of times. The V call is TRBV7-9, the J call TRBJ1-2; TRBD1 is a possible D gene (5 bases). V was shortened by 5 bases and J by 8 bases, with 18 bases between the two germline ends. Germline loops: CDR1 SEHNR, CDR2 FQNEAQ (reference sequence). The CDR3 has 14 residues. DNA for the CDR3: TGTGCCAGCAGCCGCTCTGGGACTCACGAAGGCTACACCTTC. This encodes CASSRSGTHEGYTF.

This chain joins TRBV7-9 and TRBJ2-3, with TRBD2 matching over 10 bases. The ends lost 4 bases at V and 2 bases at J; junction bases unmatched: 18. Germline CDR1 reads SEHNR; CDR2 reads FQNEAQ (reference sequence). CDR3 length equals 20 residues. Here the CDR3 reads CASSSPVYSGGALSTDTQYF. The CDR3 DNA follows: TGTGCCAGCAGCTCACCTGTATACAGCGGGGGGGCTCTTTCCACAGATACGCAGTATTTT.

This chain connects TRBV27 to TRBJ2-5; the D gene is possibly TRBD1 (5 bases). This CDR3 comprises 14 residues. The V end lost 7 bases, the J end lost 6 bases, and 18 bases lay between the germline ends. The germline V gene has CDR1 MNHEY and CDR2 SMNVEV (reference sequence). This CDR3 reads CASTWRRGTKTQYF. The CDR3 DNA reads TGTGCCAGCACCTGGAGAAGGGGCACGAAGACCCAGTACTTC.

This clonotype was found a few times. This chain links TRBV4-3 with TRBJ2-7; TRBD1 matches at 9 bases. The germline V gene has CDR1 LGHNA and CDR2 YSLEER. CDR3 size: 17 residues. The V segment lost 0 bases and the J segment 3 bases; nucleotides outside the gene matches: 9. The CDR3 protein is CASSQDLRTGVFYEQYF. CDR3 nucleotide sequence: TGCGCCAGCAGCCAAGATCTTAGGACAGGGGTTTTCTACGAGCAGTACTTC.

This clonotype was found a few times. The chain carries TRBV7-6 and TRBJ2-1, with TRBD2 matching over 8 bases. The CDR3 loop spans 16 amino acids. Unmatched junction bases numbered 9, after V lost 3 bases and J lost 5 bases. Germline loops: CDR1 SGHVS, CDR2 FNYEAQ. Here the CDR3 DNA reads TGTGCCAGCAGCTTGGACCCGGGACTAGGGAACAATGAGCAGTTCTTC. It translates to CASSLDPGLGNNEQFF. Looking up the rest from reference TRBV7-6 and TRBJ2-1 gives the full variable domain: GAGVSQSPRYKVTKRGQDVALRCDPISGHVSLYWYRQALGQGPEFLTYFNYEAQQDKSGLPNDRFSAERPEGSISTLTIQRTEQRDSAMYRCASSLDPGLGNNEQFFGPGTRLTVL.

The chain links TRBV5-1 to TRBJ2-3; the match to TRBD2 covers 9 bases. Germline trimming cut 0 bases from V and 4 bases from J; bases unmatched to any gene: 3. Germline lookup yields CDR1 SGHRS and CDR2 YFSETQ. The CDR3 sequence is 15 residues long. In DNA, the CDR3 is TGCGCCAGCAGCTTGGGCGGGGGGGCCCCAGATACGCAGTATTTT. Translation gives CASSLGGGAPDTQYF.

The chain joins TRBV6-6 to TRBJ2-1; D could derive from TRBD1 or TRBD2 (6 bases each). Deletions cut 5 bases from V and 5 bases from J, with 16 bases between. Germline V gene lookup returns CDR1 MNHNY and CDR2 SVGAGI (reference sequence). The CDR3 is made up of 15 amino acids. The CDR3 bases are TGTGCCAGCAGTGAAGGAGGGGGGCGTCACAATGAGCAGTTCTTC. It translates to CASSEGGGRHNEQFF.

The rearrangement joins TRBV7-9 to TRBJ2-1; D may correspond to TRBD1 or TRBD2 (5 bases each). The V end lost 5 bases, the J end lost 6 bases, and 11 bases lay between the germline ends. The germline V gene has CDR1 SEHNR and CDR2 FQNEAQ (reference sequence). The CDR3 contains 13 residues. CDR3 nucleotide sequence: TGTGCCAGCAGCCCCCCCGGGGCCAATGAGCAGTTCTTC. Protein product: CASSPPGANEQFF. The entire variable domain, with the rest obtained from reference TRBV7-9 and TRBJ2-1, is as follows: DTGVSQNPRHKITKRGQNVTFRCDPISEHNRLYWYRQTLGQGPEFLTYFQNEAQLEKSRLLSDRFSAERPKGSFSTLEIQRTEQGDSAMYLCASSPPGANEQFFGPGTRLTVL.

This chain joins TRBV12-3 or TRBV12-4 and TRBJ2-1; 7 positions agree with TRBD1. The CDR3 is 15 amino acids. The V gene end was trimmed by 5 bases and the J gene end by 3 bases; junction bases not matched to a gene: 7. The CDR3 region has the DNA TGTGCCAGCAGTCCCCCGGGACAGAACTACAATGAGCAGTTCTTC. Encoded protein: CASSPPGQNYNEQFF.

This clonotype was counted a few times. V usage is TRBV27 and J usage is TRBJ1-6; 11 nucleotides align to TRBD1. CDR3 length equals 13 residues. The germline V gene has CDR1 MNHEY and CDR2 SMNVEV (reference sequence). The V segment lost 4 bases and the J segment 13 bases; nucleotides outside the gene matches: 3. Here the CDR3 reads CASSWDRGTPLHF. CDR3 DNA: TGTGCCAGCAGTTGGGACAGGGGGACGCCCCTCCACTTT.

This chain connects TRBV4-2 to TRBJ2-7; a weak D match, TRBD1 (5 bases). The CDR3 length is 15 residues. CDR1 LGHNA and CDR2 YNFKEQ come from the germline V gene. The ends were cut back, 2 bases at V and 3 bases at J, with 14 bases in the middle. The CDR3 coding sequence is TGTGCCAGCAGCCAATCACAGGATCCTGACTACGAGCAGTACTTC. Residues: CASSQSQDPDYEQYF.

In this sample, this clonotype turned up a few times. The rearrangement joins TRBV15 to TRBJ2-7; 9 nucleotides agree with TRBD2. The CDR3 consists of 15 residues. V was pared by 0 bases and J by 4 bases, with 4 bases of the junction left unmatched. Germline CDR1 is LNHNV and CDR2 is YYDKDF (reference sequence). CDR3 nucleotide sequence: TGTGCCACCAGCAGAGAGACTAGCGGAATATACGAGCAGTACTTC. This gives the protein CATSRETSGIYEQYF.

This clonotype was observed a handful of times. The V call is TRBV7-8, the J call TRBJ1-5, with 7 bases matching TRBD1. This CDR3 spans 15 amino acids. V was pared by 5 bases and J by 5 bases, with 9 bases of the junction left unmatched. Germline V gene lookup returns CDR1 SGHVS and CDR2 FQNEAQ. The CDR3 nucleotides read TGTGCCAGCAGCAGGGACAGATCGGCGGATCAGCCCCAGCATTTT. It encodes CASSRDRSADQPQHF.

This sequence joins TRBV7-9 and TRBJ2-7; D might be TRBD2 (6 bases). This CDR3 region has 15 residues. V lost 4 bases, J lost 3 bases, and 16 bases lay in between. CDR1 is SEHNR, CDR2 FQNEAQ, per germline (reference sequence). The CDR3 loop reads CASSSPGLGLYEQYF. The CDR3 nucleotides are TGTGCCAGCAGCTCCCCGGGACTCGGACTCTACGAGCAGTACTTC.

The V gene is TRBV9, the J gene TRBJ2-1, with D perhaps TRBD2 (5 bases). V lost 0 bases and J lost 10, with 23 bases in between. Germline V gives CDR1 SGDLS, CDR2 YYNGEE. This CDR3 has 17 amino acids. The CDR3 reads CASSVENAALHSGEQFF. CDR3 nucleotides: TGTGCCAGCAGCGTAGAAAATGCGGCCCTGCATTCGGGGGAGCAGTTCTTC.

V is TRBV6-1 and J is TRBJ1-2; a weak D match, TRBD1 (6 bases). With 3 bases removed from V and 1 base from J, the gap between germline ends came to 12 bases. Germline V gene lookup returns CDR1 MNHNS and CDR2 SASEGT. This CDR3 comprises 15 residues. CDR3: CASSDAGARNYGYTF. CDR3 sequence (DNA): TGTGCCAGCAGTGACGCGGGGGCGCGTAACTATGGCTACACCTTC.

This clonotype was seen many times. The chain employs TRBV3-1 and TRBJ2-1, with TRBD2 as a possible D gene (5 bases). The CDR3 extends over 16 amino acids. Germline V gives CDR1 LGHDT, CDR2 YNNKEL (reference sequence). Trimming shortened V by 1 base and J by 4 bases, and 14 bases separated the two germline ends. The CDR3 nucleotides read TGTGCCAGCAGCCAAGGTCTTCTAGCCGGGTACAATGAGCAGTTCTTC. Encoded protein: CASSQGLLAGYNEQFF.

This clonotype was found a few times. CDR3: CASSLTPSEDRAPFF. The CDR3 DNA follows: TGTGCCAGCAGCCTCACTCCCTCCGAAGACAGGGCTCCTTTCTTT. The chain couples TRBV9 to TRBJ1-1, with 7 positions matching TRBD1. CDR1 and CDR2 from the germline V gene are SGDLS and YYNGEE. The V segment lost 4 bases and the J segment 12 bases; nucleotides outside the gene matches: 18. The CDR3 is 15 amino acids. Based on the CDR3 plus reference TRBV9 and TRBJ1-1, the full variable domain is DSGVTQTPKHLITATGQRVTLRCSPRSGDLSVYWYQQSLDQGLQFLIQYYNGEERAKGNILERFSAQQFPDLHSELNLSSLELGDSALYFCASSLTPSEDRAPFFGQGTRLTVV.